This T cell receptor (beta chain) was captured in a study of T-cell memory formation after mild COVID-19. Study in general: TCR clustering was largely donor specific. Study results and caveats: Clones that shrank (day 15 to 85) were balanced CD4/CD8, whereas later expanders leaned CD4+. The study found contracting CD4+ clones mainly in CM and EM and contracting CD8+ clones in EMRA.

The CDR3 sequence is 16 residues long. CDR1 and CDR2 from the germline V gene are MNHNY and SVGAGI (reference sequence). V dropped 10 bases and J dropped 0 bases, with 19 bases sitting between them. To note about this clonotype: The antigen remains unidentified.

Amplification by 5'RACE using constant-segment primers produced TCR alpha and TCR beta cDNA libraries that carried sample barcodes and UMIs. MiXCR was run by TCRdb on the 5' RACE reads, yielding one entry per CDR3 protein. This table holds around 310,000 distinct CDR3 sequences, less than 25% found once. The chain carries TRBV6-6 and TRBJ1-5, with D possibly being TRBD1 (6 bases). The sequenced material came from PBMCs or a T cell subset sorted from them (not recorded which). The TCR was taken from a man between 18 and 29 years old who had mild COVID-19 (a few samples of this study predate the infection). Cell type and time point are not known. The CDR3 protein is CATTGLGEGSNQPQHF. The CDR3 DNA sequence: TGTGCCACGACAGGACTTGGGGAAGGTAGCAATCAGCCCCAGCATTTT.